The 25 T cell receptor beta chains presented below share a single source sample, sequenced in a study of PD-1 blockade in classical Hodgkin lymphoma. Profiled with immunoSEQ multiplex PCR; TCRdb holds only in-frame clones, not every one. The top ten hold approximately 13% of the sample, which has 50,000 to 75,000 clones, 70% to 90% seen once. Relapses following autologous stem cell transplantation were seen in all patients, with brentuximab vedotin exposure varying. Specimen: peripheral blood mononuclear cells (PBMCs), collected at baseline. The receptors stem from a human donor with classical Hodgkin lymphoma.

The rearrangement links TRBV20-1 to TRBJ1-1; the D gene is possibly TRBD1 (6 bases). V gave up 6 bases and J gave up 7 bases, with 12 bases separating them. CDR1 is DFQATT, CDR2 SNEGSKA, per germline (reference sequence). CDR3 length equals 11 residues. The chain's CDR3 is CSARRQVEAFF. CDR3 coding DNA: TGCAGTGCCCGCCGACAGGTTGAAGCTTTCTTT.

The rearrangement uses TRBV12-2 and TRBJ2-3; TRBD1 is taken as the D call from the table, unchecked against the DNA. TRBV12-2 is marked as a pseudogene. This CDR3 comprises 21 residues. The CDR3 region is CASRLAGTGTHILSSTDTQYF. CDR3 nucleotide sequence: TGTGCAAGTCGCTTGGCTGGGACAGGGACCCATATACTCTCTAGCACAGATACGCAGTATTTT.

The genes are TRBV4-2 and TRBJ1-4, with a tentative D call TRBD1 (6 bases). V lost 4 bases, J lost 8 bases, and 17 bases lay in between. CDR3 length: 15 residues. Germline loops: CDR1 LGHNA, CDR2 YNFKEQ. CDR3 protein: CASSPGGREDEKLFF. In DNA form, the CDR3 reads TGTGCCAGCAGCCCCGGGGGCAGGGAAGACGAAAAACTGTTTTTT.

The chain is built from TRBV6-1 and TRBJ1-2, with 10 nucleotides matching TRBD1. This CDR3 has 15 residues. Per the germline V gene, CDR1 is MNHNS and CDR2 is SASEGT. The V segment lost 7 bases and the J segment 0 bases; nucleotides outside the gene matches: 5. CDR3 bases: TGTGCCAGCAACGGACAGGGGGTAACTAACTATGGCTACACCTTC. This gives the protein CASNGQGVTNYGYTF.

This clone was detected only once. The gene calls are TRBV7-2 and TRBJ2-5, with D perhaps TRBD1 or TRBD2 (6 bases each). Trimming shortened V by 5 bases and J by 1 base, and 20 bases separated the two germline ends. CDR3 length: 17 residues. The germline CDR1 and CDR2 sequences are SGHTA and FQGNSA. The chain's CDR3 is CASSLGVEGHFQETQYF. In DNA, the CDR3 is TGTGCCAGCAGCCTAGGGGTGGAGGGACATTTCCAAGAGACCCAGTACTTC.

This chain connects TRBV19 to TRBJ2-7; D unresolved. CDR1 and CDR2 (germline): LNHDA, SQIVND (reference sequence). The ends were cut back, 1 base at V and 7 bases at J, with 14 bases in the middle. CDR3 length equals 14 residues. CDR3 nucleotide sequence: TGTGCCAGTAGTATAGGGAGCCAGCGACGAGAGCAGTACTTC. As protein: CASSIGSQRREQYF.

The chain uses TRBV21-1 and TRBJ1-5; TRBD1 is the table's D call, not checked against the DNA. TRBV21-1 is shown as a pseudogene. CDR3 length: 16 amino acids. The DNA for the CDR3 is TGTGCCAGCAACCCACAGGGGGTTTATAGCAATCAGCCCCAGCATTTT. Translation: CASNPQGVYSNQPQHF.

V usage is TRBV27 and J usage is TRBJ2-7, with a weak D call TRBD2 (6 bases). The germline CDR1 and CDR2 sequences are MNHEY and SMNVEV (reference sequence). The CDR3 consists of 14 residues. With 2 bases removed from V and 3 bases from J, the gap between germline ends came to 11 bases. Here the CDR3 reads CASSLGTDYYEQYF. CDR3 in DNA: TGTGCCAGCAGTTTAGGGACGGACTACTACGAGCAGTACTTC.

V and J are TRBV13 and TRBJ2-1; 7 bases fit TRBD2. CDR3 length: 15 amino acids. The trim removed 3 bases at V and 8 bases at J, leaving 10 bases unmatched. Germline values: CDR1 PRHDT, CDR2 FYEKMQ (reference sequence). CDR3 sequence (DNA): TGTGCCAGCAGCTTGGTCGTAGGGAGCGGGGATGAGCAGTTCTTC. Translating gives CASSLVVGSGDEQFF. Looking up the rest from reference TRBV13 and TRBJ2-1 gives the full variable domain: AAGVIQSPRHLIKEKRETATLKCYPIPRHDTVYWYQQGPGQDPQFLISFYEKMQSDKGSIPDRFSAQQFSDYHSELNMSSLELGDSALYFCASSLVVGSGDEQFFGPGTRLTVL.

The sample holds a few counts of this clone. The same CDR3 is also encoded by other DNA sequences in this sample. The chain couples TRBV4-3 to TRBJ2-7, with 9 bases that match TRBD1. After removal of 3 bases from V and 4 bases from J, the junction contained 4 bases not matched to a gene. The CDR3 extends over 14 amino acids. In germline, CDR1 is LGHNA, CDR2 YSLEER. This CDR3 is CASSQGTGRYEQYF. DNA for the CDR3: TGCGCCAGCAGCCAGGGGACAGGGAGGTACGAGCAGTACTTC.

This clone has a single count. The chain carries TRBV7-9 and TRBJ2-7; 8 nucleotides line up with TRBD1. J gave up 3 bases and V 1 base, and 5 bases lay outside the gene matches. Germline V gene lookup returns CDR1 SEHNR and CDR2 FQNEAQ (reference sequence). The CDR3 consists of 15 residues. The CDR3 bases are TGTGCCAGCAGCTTAGAGAGGACAGGGAACTACGAGCAGTACTTC. It yields the protein CASSLERTGNYEQYF.

The rearrangement links TRBV4-3 to TRBJ2-3; 7 nucleotides agree with TRBD2. CDR3 size: 15 residues. In germline, CDR1 is LGHNA, CDR2 YSLEER. J gave up 4 bases and V 1 base, and 5 bases lay outside the gene matches. CDR3: CASSQVAGEADTQYF. For the CDR3, the DNA is TGCGCCAGCAGCCAAGTTGCGGGGGAGGCAGATACGCAGTATTTT.

The count of this clone is one. V gene TRBV7-9 combines with J gene TRBJ2-5, with D maybe TRBD1 (5 bases). The germline CDR1 and CDR2 sequences are SEHNR and FQNEAQ (reference sequence). The V and J ends lost 1 base and 4 bases respectively, with 13 bases between them. The CDR3 has 15 residues. The CDR3 protein is CASSLGWGRPETQYF. The CDR3 region has the DNA TGTGCCAGCAGCTTAGGGTGGGGCCGCCCAGAGACCCAGTACTTC.

The V call is TRBV6-5, the J call TRBJ1-2; 7 nucleotides agree with TRBD1. Per the germline V gene, CDR1 is MNHEY and CDR2 is SVGAGI. V was clipped by 6 bases and J by 10 bases; unmatched bases: 11. The CDR3 is 13 amino acids. In nucleotides, the CDR3 is TGTGCCAGCAGCCCGACAGGGAAGCCGCCCTACACCTTC. Translating gives CASSPTGKPPYTF.

This chain links TRBV6-6 with TRBJ1-2; 9 bases are a match to TRBD1. V dropped 4 bases and J dropped 8; count of bases not matched to a gene: 8. Germline V gene lookup returns CDR1 MNHNY and CDR2 SVGAGI (reference sequence). The CDR3 has 14 amino acids. The CDR3 sequence: CASSLLGTGYGYTF. The CDR3 coding sequence is TGTGCCAGCAGTTTGCTGGGGACAGGGTACGGCTACACCTTC.

By share, this clone ranks as medium-sized. The V call is TRBV5-1, the J call TRBJ1-4; no firm D call. The CDR3 contains 15 residues. Germline CDR1 is SGHRS and CDR2 is YFSETQ. V was cut by 4 bases and J by 5 bases, with 15 bases left in between. CDR3 protein: CASSLTGVLNEKLFF. The CDR3 DNA reads TGCGCCAGCAGCCTAACCGGGGTACTGAATGAAAAACTGTTTTTT.

The rearrangement joins TRBV13 to TRBJ2-5, with 7 bases lining up with TRBD1. The CDR3 consists of 16 residues. Trimming removed 5 bases from V and 0 bases from J; junction bases left unmatched: 9. Germline V gives CDR1 PRHDT, CDR2 FYEKMQ (reference sequence). CDR3 residues: CASSQLQGTNQETQYF. The DNA for the CDR3 is TGTGCCAGCAGCCAACTACAGGGGACAAACCAAGAGACCCAGTACTTC.

V is TRBV4-2 and J is TRBJ2-1; D could derive from TRBD1 or TRBD2 (6 bases each). CDR1 LGHNA and CDR2 YNFKEQ come from the germline V gene. Trimming removed 2 bases from V and 1 base from J, with 15 bases in between. The CDR3 covers 17 residues. The CDR3 bases are TGTGCCAGCAGCCAACCTGGAGGGGGGAAGTCCTACAATGAGCAGTTCTTC. It specifies CASSQPGGGKSYNEQFF.

The rearrangement links TRBV7-2 to TRBJ2-5; no clear D gene. Trimming shortened V by 2 bases and J by 5 bases, and 6 bases separated the two germline ends. This CDR3 is 12 amino acids long. Germline CDR1 reads SGHTA; CDR2 reads FQGNSA. The CDR3 DNA reads TGTGCCAGCAGCTTACCCGGGGAGACCCAGTACTTC. This sequence encodes CASSLPGETQYF.

This clone was observed a single time. The chain uses TRBV11-2 and TRBJ2-6; tentative D call: TRBD1 (5 bases). The CDR3 length is 18 residues. CDR1 is SGHAT, CDR2 FQNNGV, per germline. V lost 1 base to trimming and J lost 0 bases, with 13 bases between them. The CDR3 here is CASSLGWGRSSGANVLTF. CDR3 sequence (DNA): TGTGCCAGCAGCTTAGGGTGGGGCAGAAGCTCTGGGGCCAACGTCCTGACTTTC.

The chain is built from TRBV6-1 and TRBJ2-7; the match to TRBD1 covers 9 bases. CDR3 size: 13 residues. J lost 3 bases, V lost 9 bases, and 6 bases had no gene match. Germline loops: CDR1 MNHNS, CDR2 SASEGT. CDR3 sequence reads: CASMDRGNYEQYF. CDR3 DNA sequence: TGTGCCAGTATGGACAGGGGTAACTACGAGCAGTACTTC.

The V gene is TRBV11-2, the J gene TRBJ2-3; 8 bases are a match to TRBD2. CDR3 length: 18 residues. CDR1 is SGHAT and CDR2 is FQNNGV in the germline V gene. V was pared by 5 bases and J by 6 bases, with 19 bases of the junction left unmatched. As DNA, the CDR3 is TGTGCCAGCAGCCCACTCATTTCCCCGGGGGGGGCCGGGGATACGCAGTATTTT. The encoded protein is CASSPLISPGGAGDTQYF.

This sequence joins TRBV28 and TRBJ1-1; TRBD1 might be the D (6 bases). The CDR3 contains 14 residues. Germline-derived CDR1 and CDR2 are MDHEN and SYDVKM. V was cut by 3 bases and J by 2 bases, with 10 bases left in between. The CDR3 spells CASSFMDRNTEAFF. Written as DNA, the CDR3 is TGTGCCAGCAGTTTCATGGACAGAAACACTGAAGCTTTCTTT.

The J gene is TRBJ2-1, the V gene TRBV7-2; D may be TRBD2 (7 bases). The V end was cut by 5 bases, the J end by 7 bases, with 12 bases between. The CDR3 consists of 13 residues. Germline V gene data show CDR1 as SGHTA and CDR2 as FQGNSA. The CDR3 region has the DNA TGTGCCAGCAGCCTCGGGGGGCCAAATGAGCAGTTCTTC. Translating gives CASSLGGPNEQFF.

A remark on this clone: Other DNA sequences of this sample code for an identical CDR3. The V gene is TRBV19, the J gene TRBJ2-5; the D gene is possibly TRBD2 (5 bases). This CDR3 has 13 amino acids. Trimming left V 1 base short and J 3 bases short, with 6 bases between. Germline values: CDR1 LNHDA, CDR2 SQIVND (reference sequence). The CDR3 coding sequence is TGTGCCAGTAGTATAGGGCGGGAAGAGACCCAGTACTTC. This gives the protein CASSIGREETQYF.